The 12 T cell receptor beta chains given below trace back to one sample, sequenced in a study of blood T cells in healthy people across ages. With a J-beta primer mix and a sample-barcoded 5' primer, a second PCR ran about 6 to 11 cycles. TCRdb passed the 5' RACE reads through MiXCR, listing each CDR3 protein once. The data contain hundreds of thousands of distinct CDR3 sequences, about 34% of them seen just once; the ten biggest clones take up roughly 15%. Sequenced input: blood. These receptor sequences come from a woman of 80 years or more in good health.

At least ten counts were recorded for this clonotype. The chain recombines TRBV28 with TRBJ2-3; possible D gene TRBD1, 5 bases. V gave up 5 bases and J gave up 3 bases, with 12 bases separating them. The CDR3 is made up of 14 amino acids. CDR1 MDHEN and CDR2 SYDVKM come from the germline V gene. CDR3 loop: CASSRGSLTDTQYF. The DNA of the CDR3 is TGTGCCAGCAGTAGGGGTTCCCTTACAGATACGCAGTATTTT.

This clonotype came up a few times. V gene TRBV19 combines with J gene TRBJ1-1; 7 bases are shared with TRBD1. The V gene end was trimmed by 3 bases and the J gene end by 0 bases; junction bases not matched to a gene: 10. Per the germline V gene, CDR1 is LNHDA and CDR2 is SQIVND (reference sequence). The CDR3 extends over 17 amino acids. The CDR3 coding sequence is TGTGCCAGTAGTATCGGGACAGAATTCCTCGTGAACACTGAAGCTTTCTTT. Its protein is CASSIGTEFLVNTEAFF.

This clonotype was detected once. It may be a read error: a sequence one base away is much more abundant. This chain uses TRBV6-1 with TRBJ2-3; TRBD2 agrees at 12 bases. This CDR3 contains 19 residues. In germline, CDR1 is MNHNS, CDR2 SASEGT. The CDR3 spells CVSSEQLAGGPPRTDTQYF. The CDR3, as DNA: TGTGTCAGCAGTGAACAGCTAGCGGGGGGGCCGCCCCGCACAGATACGCAGTATTTT.

On this clonotype: Just one base apart from a much larger clone, this may be a read error. This chain joins TRBV10-3 and TRBJ2-7, with 10 bases fitting TRBD1. The germline V gene encodes CDR1 ENHRY and CDR2 SYGVKD. The CDR3 consists of 13 residues. The CDR3 here is CTISRTGGLEQYF. The CDR3 coding sequence is TGTACCATCAGTCGGACAGGGGGACTCGAGCAGTACTTC.

This clonotype came up many times. This chain's CDR3 is CASSLEGQGNYGYTF. The CDR3 nucleotides are TGCGCCAGCAGCTTGGAGGGACAGGGCAACTATGGCTACACCTTC. The V call is TRBV5-1, the J call TRBJ1-2; 9 bases align to TRBD1. The trim removed 0 bases at V and 2 bases at J, leaving 2 bases unmatched. Germline V lookup: CDR1 SGHRS, CDR2 YFSETQ. This CDR3 contains 15 residues.

This chain links TRBV28 with TRBJ2-7; D gene unclear. The CDR3 sequence is 13 residues long. With 5 bases removed from V and 2 bases from J, the gap between germline ends came to 10 bases. Germline V gene sequence: CDR1 MDHEN, CDR2 SYDVKM. The CDR3 sequence: CASSNPAPYEQYF. CDR3 bases: TGTGCCAGCAGTAACCCGGCCCCCTACGAGCAGTACTTC.

This sequence joins TRBV15 and TRBJ2-3; the D gene could be TRBD1 or TRBD2 (6 bases each). Trimming removed 5 bases from V and 8 bases from J, with 14 bases in between. The germline V gene has CDR1 LNHNV and CDR2 YYDKDF (reference sequence). CDR3 length equals 13 residues. The CDR3: CATSPRGGGTQYF. CDR3 DNA: TGTGCCACCAGCCCTCGAGGAGGGGGTACGCAGTATTTT. Supplemented by reference TRBV15 and TRBJ2-3, the full variable domain reads DAMVIQNPRYQVTQFGKPVTLSCSQTLNHNVMYWYQQKSSQAPKLLFHYYDKDFNNEADTPDNFQSRRPNTSFCFLDIRSPGLGDTAMYLCATSPRGGGTQYFGPGTRLTVL.

The CDR3 here is CASSPPGQGAKTQYF. The CDR3 DNA is TGTGCCAGCAGCCCTCCGGGACAGGGGGCGAAGACCCAGTACTTC. This chain joins TRBV7-9 and TRBJ2-5; 12 positions match TRBD1. This CDR3 comprises 15 residues. After removal of 5 bases from V and 6 bases from J, the junction contained 7 bases not matched to a gene. CDR1 and CDR2 from the germline V gene are SEHNR and FQNEAQ (reference sequence).

Concerning this clonotype itself: A much bigger clone sits one base away, suggesting this may be a read error. CDR3 in DNA: TGTGCCTGGAGCCCACCCCTGACAGGGCAGCTCCTATATGGCTACACCTTC. Its translation is CAWSPPLTGQLLYGYTF. The chain uses TRBV30 and TRBJ1-2; 7 bases agree with TRBD1. V was pared by 3 bases and J by 5 bases, with 18 bases of the junction left unmatched. Germline lookup yields CDR1 GTSNPN and CDR2 SVGIG (reference sequence). The CDR3 extends over 17 amino acids.

This clonotype was picked up a small number of times. V and J are TRBV6-1 and TRBJ1-5; 7 bases map to TRBD1. The germline gives CDR1 MNHNS, CDR2 SASEGT. The CDR3 sequence is 13 residues long. V lost 7 bases to trimming and J lost 7 bases; unmatched junction nucleotides: 7. The CDR3, as DNA: TGTGCCAGCAAGGACAGGAGGGGCCAGCCCCAGCATTTT. It yields the protein CASKDRRGQPQHF.

A remark on this clonotype: Possible read error: a much larger clone is one base away. The rearrangement links TRBV4-3 to TRBJ1-5, with D possibly matching TRBD1 (6 bases). CDR1 is LGHNA, CDR2 YSLEER, per germline. V was shortened by 3 bases and J by 2 bases, with 14 bases between the two germline ends. The CDR3 sequence is 16 residues long. CDR3 coding DNA: TGCGCCAGCAGCCAGACGCGAGGGGGGGGCAATCAGCCCCAGCATTTT. This gives the protein CASSQTRGGGNQPQHF.

V usage is TRBV7-9 and J usage is TRBJ2-1; TRBD2 is a possible D gene (6 bases). Trimming left V 0 bases short and J 6 bases short, with 18 bases between. The CDR3 has 17 residues. Germline lookup yields CDR1 SEHNR and CDR2 FQNEAQ (reference sequence). CDR3: CASSLANVRDFGNEQFF. The CDR3 nucleotides are TGTGCCAGCAGCTTAGCGAACGTAAGGGACTTCGGCAATGAGCAGTTCTTC.